This TCR beta chain was sequenced for a study of blood T cell repertoires in COVID-19. Turning to the study itself: T cells, B-cell-depleted T cells, or PBMCs supplied cDNA or gDNA.

Germline V gives CDR1 GTSNPN, CDR2 SVGIG (reference sequence). Between the trimmed V and J ends, which lost 3 bases and 6 bases, there was a span of 9 bases. The CDR3 totals 13 residues. Measured with immunoSEQ multiplex PCR; TCRdb has only the in-frame clones, and not every one. Of 110,000 to 150,000 clones in the sample, more than 75% were seen once. As for this clone: The same CDR3 arises from other DNA sequences in this sample as well.

The specimen sequenced was PBMCs or T cells enriched from blood (not recorded which). This rearrangement joins TRBV30 to TRBJ1-6; D is unresolved. The source of this sequence is a woman aged 50 to 60 who had recovered from COVID-19. CDR3 sequence: CAWSRGSNSPLHF. Written as DNA, the CDR3 is TGTGCCTGGAGCCGCGGTTCTAATTCACCCCTCCACTTT.